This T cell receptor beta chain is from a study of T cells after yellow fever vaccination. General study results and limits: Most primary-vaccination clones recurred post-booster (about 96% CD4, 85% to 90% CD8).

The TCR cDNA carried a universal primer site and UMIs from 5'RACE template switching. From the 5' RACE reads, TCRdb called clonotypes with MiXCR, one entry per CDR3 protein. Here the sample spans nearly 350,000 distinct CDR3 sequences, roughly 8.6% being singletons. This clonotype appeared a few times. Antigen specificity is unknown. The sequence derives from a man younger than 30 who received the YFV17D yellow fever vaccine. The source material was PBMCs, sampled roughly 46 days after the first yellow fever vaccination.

The CDR3 region has the DNA TGTGCCAGCAGCTTCCAGGGAGGTGGTGGGGCCAACGTCCTGACTTTC. Translated, it gives CASSFQGGGGANVLTF. This sequence joins TRBV7-6 and TRBJ2-6, with D possibly TRBD2 on 6 matching bases. CDR3 length: 16 amino acids. The ends were cut back, 3 bases at V and 3 bases at J, with 12 bases in the middle. Germline values: CDR1 SGHVS, CDR2 FNYEAQ.